The 12 T cell receptor beta chains below come from one sample, sequenced in a study of vaccination effects on CD4 cells after COVID-19. The protocol was immunoSEQ multiplex PCR, while the TCRdb copy is restricted to in-frame clones and leaves out a portion. The table lists about 66,000 clones, roughly 76% of them singletons. Their target antigens are unknown. Viral peptide pools were used in the ViraFEST assay to expand antigen-specific CD4+ T cells, and sequencing came afterward. Culture proceeded for approximately nine days, and CD4+ T cells were then isolated. Each participant received a vaccine that was either BNT162b2 or mRNA-1273, given as two doses. Source: CD4+ T cells from PBMCs cultured with HCoV-OC43 spike peptides, taken after COVID-19 vaccination. Subset denoted: HCoV-OC43 spike overlapping peptide pool stimulation. Every receptor here comes from a human donor who received a COVID-19 vaccine.

This clone was recorded a few times. The V gene is TRBV2, the J gene TRBJ2-7; 7 bases map to TRBD1. CDR3 length: 13 residues. Germline V CDR1 and CDR2: SNHLY, FYNNEI. The trim removed 4 bases at V and 3 bases at J, leaving 3 bases unmatched. Written as DNA, the CDR3 is TGTGCCAGCAGTGTGGGACAGCACTACGAGCAGTACGTC. As protein: CASSVGQHYEQYV.

The chain links TRBV5-6 to TRBJ2-4, with D hard to call. The CDR3 runs to 14 residues. The V gene lost 4 bases and the J gene lost 0 bases, with 8 bases spanning the gap. The V gene's germline CDR1 is SGHDT and CDR2 YYEEEE. CDR3 nucleotides: TGTGCCAGCAGCCGATGGGGAGCCAAAAACATTCAGTACTTC. Protein sequence: CASSRWGAKNIQYF.

V gene TRBV5-4 combines with J gene TRBJ2-2, with D possibly being TRBD1 (5 bases). The CDR3 is 13 amino acids. Germline V lookup: CDR1 SGHNT, CDR2 YYREEE (reference sequence). Trimming removed 4 bases from V and 3 bases from J, with 7 bases in between. The CDR3 loop reads CASSTGYTGELFF. The CDR3 DNA follows: TGTGCCAGCAGCACAGGATACACCGGGGAGCTGTTTTTT.

The genes are TRBV5-1 and TRBJ1-1; D remains unclear. This CDR3 is 13 amino acids long. V dropped 2 bases and J dropped 1 base, with 6 bases sitting between them. Looked up from germline, CDR1 is SGHRS and CDR2 is YFSETQ. This CDR3 reads CASSFLENTEAFF. For the CDR3, the DNA is TGCGCCAGCAGCTTTTTAGAGAACACTGAAGCTTTCTTT.

The chain uses TRBV18 and TRBJ1-2, with 8 bases identical to TRBD1. CDR3 size: 14 residues. Looked up from germline, CDR1 is KGHSH and CDR2 is LQKENI. V shed 0 bases, J shed 4 bases, and the junction held 1 base outside the gene matches. CDR3 coding DNA: TGTGCCAGCTCACCACCAGGACAGGGCTATGGCTACACCTTC. It codes for CASSPPGQGYGYTF.

The chain carries TRBV6-5 and TRBJ1-1, with a possible D match to TRBD1 (5 bases). The CDR3 has 14 amino acids. With 5 bases removed from V and 1 base from J, the gap between germline ends came to 11 bases. The V gene's germline CDR1 is MNHEY and CDR2 SVGAGI. The CDR3 region has the DNA TGTGCCAGCAGTCAGGGCTTACCGAACACTGAAGCTTTCTTT. This translates into CASSQGLPNTEAFF.

This sequence joins TRBV3-1 (or the pseudogene TRBV3-2) and TRBJ1-6; D is ambiguous. V was pared by 0 bases and J by 5 bases, with 5 bases between. The length of the CDR3 is 14 residues. In germline, CDR1 is LGHDT, CDR2 YNNKEL (reference sequence). CDR3 nucleotides: TGTGCCAGCAGCCAAGATCAAAATAATTCACCCCTCCACTTT. As protein: CASSQDQNNSPLHF.

In DNA, the CDR3 is TGTGCCAGCAGTGGGGCACCCGCATCGAACACCGGGGAGCTGTTTTTT. Its protein is CASSGAPASNTGELFF. The chain combines TRBV2 with TRBJ2-2, with D hard to call. The CDR3 contains 16 residues. Trimming stripped 4 bases from V and 0 bases from J, with 12 bases between. Germline CDR1 SNHLY, CDR2 FYNNEI.

V is TRBV4-1 and J is TRBJ2-6; D ambiguous. The CDR3 is made up of 16 amino acids. From germline, CDR1 is MGHRA and CDR2 YSYEKL. V gave up 2 bases and J gave up 0 bases, with 8 bases separating them. The CDR3: CASSQHTLSGANVLTF. The CDR3 DNA is TGCGCCAGCAGCCAACACACACTCTCTGGGGCCAACGTCCTGACTTTC.

V usage is TRBV24-1 and J usage is TRBJ2-3; tentatively, D is TRBD2 (6 bases). From germline, CDR1 is KGHDR and CDR2 SFDVKD. Trimming removed 7 bases at V and 1 base at J, with 8 bases between. The CDR3 sequence is 13 residues long. Written as DNA, the CDR3 is TGTGCCACCAGGGGGACTGGCACAGATACGCAGTATTTT. Its protein product is CATRGTGTDTQYF.

This chain connects TRBV7-2 to TRBJ2-2; D is unresolved. With 3 bases removed from V and 4 bases from J, the gap between germline ends came to 15 bases. The germline V gene has CDR1 SGHTA and CDR2 FQGNSA. The CDR3 runs 16 residues. The CDR3 spells CASSFGDVAATGELFF. CDR3 nucleotides: TGTGCCAGCAGCTTTGGAGACGTCGCTGCCACCGGGGAGCTGTTTTTT.

The V and J genes are TRBV11-2 and TRBJ2-7; the D gene could be TRBD1 or TRBD2 (5 bases each). Germline V gene lookup returns CDR1 SGHAT and CDR2 FQNNGV. The CDR3 sequence is 14 residues long. The DNA of the CDR3 is TGTGCCAGCAGCGTAGAGGTGGGGGTGTACGAGCAGTACGTC. Translated: CASSVEVGVYEQYV.